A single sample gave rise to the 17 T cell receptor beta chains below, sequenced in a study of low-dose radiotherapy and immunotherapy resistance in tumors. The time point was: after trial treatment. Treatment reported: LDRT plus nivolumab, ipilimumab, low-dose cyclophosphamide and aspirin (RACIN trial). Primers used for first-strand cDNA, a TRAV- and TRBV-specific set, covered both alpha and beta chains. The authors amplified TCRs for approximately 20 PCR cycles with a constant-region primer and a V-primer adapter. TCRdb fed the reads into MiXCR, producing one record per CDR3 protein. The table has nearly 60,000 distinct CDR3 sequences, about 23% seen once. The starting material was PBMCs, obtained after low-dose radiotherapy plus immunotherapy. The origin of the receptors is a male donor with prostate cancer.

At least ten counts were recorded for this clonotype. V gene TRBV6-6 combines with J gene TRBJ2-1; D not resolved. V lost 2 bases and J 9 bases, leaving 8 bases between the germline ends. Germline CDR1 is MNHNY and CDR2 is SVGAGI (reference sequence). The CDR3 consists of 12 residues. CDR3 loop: CASSYGPGEQFF. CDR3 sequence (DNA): TGTGCCAGCAGTTACGGGCCGGGTGAGCAGTTCTTC.

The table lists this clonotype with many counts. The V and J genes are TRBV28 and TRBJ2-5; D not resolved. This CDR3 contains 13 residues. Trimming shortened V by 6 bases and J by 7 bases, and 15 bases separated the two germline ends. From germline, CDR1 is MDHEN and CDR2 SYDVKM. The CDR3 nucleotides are TGTGCCAGCAGGACCAACTGGGAAAGGACCCAGTACTTC. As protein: CASRTNWERTQYF. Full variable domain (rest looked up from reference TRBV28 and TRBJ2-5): DVKVTQSSRYLVKRTGEKVFLECVQDMDHENMFWYRQDPGLGLRLIYFSYDVKMKEKGDIPEGYSVSREKKERFSLILESASTNQTSMYLCASRTNWERTQYFGPGTRLLVL.

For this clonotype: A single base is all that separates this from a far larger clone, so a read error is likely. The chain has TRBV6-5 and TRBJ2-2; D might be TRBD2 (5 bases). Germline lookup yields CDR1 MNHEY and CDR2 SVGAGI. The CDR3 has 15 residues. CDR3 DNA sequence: TGTGCCATCAGTGTTCAAGCGGAACACACCGGGGAGCTGTTTTTT. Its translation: CAISVQAEHTGELFF.

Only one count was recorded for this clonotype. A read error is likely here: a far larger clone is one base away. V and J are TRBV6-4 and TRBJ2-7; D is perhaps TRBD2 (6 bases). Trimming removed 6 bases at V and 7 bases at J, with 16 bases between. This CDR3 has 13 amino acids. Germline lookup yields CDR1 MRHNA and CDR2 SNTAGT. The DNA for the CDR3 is TGTGCCAGCAGCCGGGACTTTGACAATGAGCAGTACTTC. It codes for CASSRDFDNEQYF.

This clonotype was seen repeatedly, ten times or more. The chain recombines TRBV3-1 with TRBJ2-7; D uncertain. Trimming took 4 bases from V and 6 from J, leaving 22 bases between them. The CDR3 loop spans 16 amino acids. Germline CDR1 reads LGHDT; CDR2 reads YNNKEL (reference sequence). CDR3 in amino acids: CASSRELPSSKSEQYF. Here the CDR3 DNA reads TGTGCCAGCAGCCGAGAGCTACCTAGTTCGAAGTCCGAGCAGTACTTC.

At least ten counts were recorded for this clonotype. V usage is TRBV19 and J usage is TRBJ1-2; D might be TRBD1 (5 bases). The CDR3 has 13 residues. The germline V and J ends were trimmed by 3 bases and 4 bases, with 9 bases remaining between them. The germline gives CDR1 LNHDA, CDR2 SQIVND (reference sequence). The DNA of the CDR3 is TGTGCCAGTAGTATGCAGGGACCCTATGGCTACACCTTC. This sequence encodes CASSMQGPYGYTF.

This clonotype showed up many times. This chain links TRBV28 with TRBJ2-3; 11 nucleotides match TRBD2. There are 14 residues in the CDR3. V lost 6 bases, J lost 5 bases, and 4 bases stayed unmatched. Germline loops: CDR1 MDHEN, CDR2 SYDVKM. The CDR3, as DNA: TGTGCCAGCAGACCGCTAGCGGGAGGAGATACGCAGTATTTT. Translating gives CASRPLAGGDTQYF.

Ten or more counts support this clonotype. CDR3 nucleotide sequence: TGTGCCACCAGCGCCAAACAGGGTCCCAAAAACATTCAGTACTTC. Its protein is CATSAKQGPKNIQYF. The chain combines TRBV24-1 with TRBJ2-4; tentatively, D is TRBD1 (6 bases). Germline V lookup: CDR1 KGHDR, CDR2 SFDVKD. V was pared by 7 bases and J by 2 bases, with 14 bases between. The CDR3 sequence is 15 residues long.

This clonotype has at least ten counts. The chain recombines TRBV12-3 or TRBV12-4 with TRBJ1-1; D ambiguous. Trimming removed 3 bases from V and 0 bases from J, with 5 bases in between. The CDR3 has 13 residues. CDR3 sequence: CASSFELNTEAFF. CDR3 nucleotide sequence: TGTGCCAGCAGTTTTGAATTGAACACTGAAGCTTTCTTT.

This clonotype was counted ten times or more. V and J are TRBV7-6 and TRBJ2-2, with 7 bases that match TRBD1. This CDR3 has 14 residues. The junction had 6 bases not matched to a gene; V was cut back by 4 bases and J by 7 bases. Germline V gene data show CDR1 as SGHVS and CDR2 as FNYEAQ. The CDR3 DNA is TGTGCCAGCAGCTCGAGGGGGCCTGGCGGGGAGCTGTTTTTT. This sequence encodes CASSSRGPGGELFF. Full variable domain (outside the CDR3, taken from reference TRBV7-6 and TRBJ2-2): GAGVSQSPRYKVTKRGQDVALRCDPISGHVSLYWYRQALGQGPEFLTYFNYEAQQDKSGLPNDRFSAERPEGSISTLTIQRTEQRDSAMYRCASSSRGPGGELFFGEGSRLTVL.

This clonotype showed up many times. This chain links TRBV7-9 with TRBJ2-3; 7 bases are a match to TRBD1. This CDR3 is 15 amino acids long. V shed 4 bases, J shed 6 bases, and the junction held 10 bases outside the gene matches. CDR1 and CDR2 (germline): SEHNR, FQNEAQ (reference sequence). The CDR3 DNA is TGTGCCAGCAGCTATCGTACGGACAGGCGGGATACGCAGTATTTT. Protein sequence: CASSYRTDRRDTQYF.

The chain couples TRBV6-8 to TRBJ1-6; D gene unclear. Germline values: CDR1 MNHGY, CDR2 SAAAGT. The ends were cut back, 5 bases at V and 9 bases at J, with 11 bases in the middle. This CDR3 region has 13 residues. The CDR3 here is CASSEPAASPLHF. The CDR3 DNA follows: TGTGCCAGCAGTGAACCCGCAGCTTCACCCCTCCACTTT.

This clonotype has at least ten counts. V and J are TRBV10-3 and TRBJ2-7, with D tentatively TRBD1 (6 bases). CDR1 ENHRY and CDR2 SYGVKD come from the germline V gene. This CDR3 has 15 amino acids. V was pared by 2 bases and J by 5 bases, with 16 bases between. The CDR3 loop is CAISERQALGDEQYF. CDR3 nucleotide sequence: TGTGCCATCAGTGAGAGACAGGCCTTGGGCGACGAGCAGTACTTC.

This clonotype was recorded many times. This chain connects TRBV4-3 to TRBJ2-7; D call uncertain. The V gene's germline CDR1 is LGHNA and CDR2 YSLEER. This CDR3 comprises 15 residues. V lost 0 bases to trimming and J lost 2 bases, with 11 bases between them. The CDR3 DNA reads TGCGCCAGCAGCCAAGATGTACTGGTCGCCTACGAGCAGTACTTC. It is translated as CASSQDVLVAYEQYF.

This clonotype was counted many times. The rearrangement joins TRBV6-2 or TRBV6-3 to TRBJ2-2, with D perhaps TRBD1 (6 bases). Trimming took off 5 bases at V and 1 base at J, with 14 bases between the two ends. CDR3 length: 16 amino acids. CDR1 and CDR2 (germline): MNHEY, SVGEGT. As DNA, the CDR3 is TGTGCCAGCAGTGGACAGCTGTACCAGAACACCGGGGAGCTGTTTTTT. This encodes CASSGQLYQNTGELFF.

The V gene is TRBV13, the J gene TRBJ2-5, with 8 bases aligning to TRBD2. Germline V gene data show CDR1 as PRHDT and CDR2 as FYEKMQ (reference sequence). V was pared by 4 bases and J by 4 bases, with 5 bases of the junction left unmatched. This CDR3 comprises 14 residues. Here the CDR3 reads CASSSFLAGETQYF. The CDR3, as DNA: TGTGCCAGCAGCTCCTTTCTAGCGGGAGAGACCCAGTACTTC.

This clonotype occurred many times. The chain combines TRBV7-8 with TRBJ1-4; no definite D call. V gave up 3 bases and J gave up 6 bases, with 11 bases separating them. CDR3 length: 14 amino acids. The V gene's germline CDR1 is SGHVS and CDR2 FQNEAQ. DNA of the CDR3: TGTGCCAGCAGCTTGAGGACTCGGGATGAAAAACTGTTTTTT. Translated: CASSLRTRDEKLFF.